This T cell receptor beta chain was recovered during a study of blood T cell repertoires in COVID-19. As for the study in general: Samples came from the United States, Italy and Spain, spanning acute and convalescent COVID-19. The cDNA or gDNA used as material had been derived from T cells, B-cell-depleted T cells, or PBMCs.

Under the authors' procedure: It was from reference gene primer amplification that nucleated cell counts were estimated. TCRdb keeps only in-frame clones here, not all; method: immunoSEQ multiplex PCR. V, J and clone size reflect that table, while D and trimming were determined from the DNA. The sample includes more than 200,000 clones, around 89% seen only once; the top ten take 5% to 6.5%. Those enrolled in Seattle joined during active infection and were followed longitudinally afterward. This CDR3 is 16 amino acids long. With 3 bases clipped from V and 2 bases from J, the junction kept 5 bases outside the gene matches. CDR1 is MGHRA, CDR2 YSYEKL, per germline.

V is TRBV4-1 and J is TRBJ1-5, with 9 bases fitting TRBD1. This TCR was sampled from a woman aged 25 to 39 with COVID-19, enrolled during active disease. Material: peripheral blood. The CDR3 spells CASSHVTGGRNQPQHF. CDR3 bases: TGCGCCAGCAGCCATGTTACAGGGGGCCGCAATCAGCCCCAGCATTTT.